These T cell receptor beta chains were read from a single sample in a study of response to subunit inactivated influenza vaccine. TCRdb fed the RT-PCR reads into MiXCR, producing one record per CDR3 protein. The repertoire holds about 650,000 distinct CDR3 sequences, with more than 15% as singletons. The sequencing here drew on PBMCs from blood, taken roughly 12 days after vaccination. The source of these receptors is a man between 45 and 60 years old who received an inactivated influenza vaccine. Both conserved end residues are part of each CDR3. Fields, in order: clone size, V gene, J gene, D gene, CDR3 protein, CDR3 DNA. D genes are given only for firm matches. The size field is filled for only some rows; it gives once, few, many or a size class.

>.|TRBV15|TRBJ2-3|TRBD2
CATSRADGRYTDTQYF
TGTGCCACCAGCAGAGCCGACGGGAGGTATACAGATACGCAGTATTTT
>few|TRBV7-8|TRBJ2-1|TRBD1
CASSRETGGYEQFF
TGTGCCAGCAGCCGAGAGACAGGGGGCTATGAGCAGTTCTTC
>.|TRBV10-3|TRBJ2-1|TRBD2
CAIRSDREGNEQFF
TGTGCCATCAGGTCGGACCGGGAGGGCAATGAGCAGTTCTTC
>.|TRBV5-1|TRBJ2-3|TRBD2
CASSSLGLAGTDTQYF
TGCGCCAGCAGCTCCCTTGGACTAGCGGGCACAGATACGCAGTATTTT
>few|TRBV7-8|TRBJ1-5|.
CASSLVAGLFQPQHF
TGTGCCAGCAGCTTAGTTGCAGGGCTCTTTCAGCCCCAGCATTTT
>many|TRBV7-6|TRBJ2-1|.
CASSLGASEGNEQFF
TGTGCCAGCAGCTTAGGTGCAAGCGAGGGGAATGAGCAGTTCTTC
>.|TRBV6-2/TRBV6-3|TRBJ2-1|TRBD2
CASSYDAGVQQFF
TGTGCCAGCAGTTACGACGCGGGAGTTCAGCAGTTCTTC
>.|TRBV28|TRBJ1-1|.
CASSIYRMNTEAFF
TGTGCCAGCAGTATATATCGGATGAACACTGAAGCTTTCTTT
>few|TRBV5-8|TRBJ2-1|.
CASSSQSSYNEQFF
TGTGCCAGCAGCTCACAGAGCTCCTACAATGAGCAGTTCTTC
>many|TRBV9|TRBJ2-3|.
CASSNMGGTQYF
TGTGCCAGCAGCAACATGGGAGGTACGCAGTATTTT
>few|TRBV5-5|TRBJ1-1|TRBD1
CASSGKQRQGVEAFF
TGTGCCAGCAGCGGGAAACAAAGACAGGGGGTTGAAGCTTTCTTT
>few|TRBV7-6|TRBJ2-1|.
CASSDTWGEQFF
TGTGCCAGCAGCGACACGTGGGGTGAGCAGTTCTTC
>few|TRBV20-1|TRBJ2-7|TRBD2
CSARDSSGGSIWDEQYF
TGCAGTGCTAGAGATTCGAGCGGGGGGTCCATTTGGGACGAGCAGTACTTC
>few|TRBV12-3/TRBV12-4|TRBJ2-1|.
CASTPKGSSYNEQFF
TGTGCCAGCACCCCCAAAGGGTCAAGCTACAATGAGCAGTTCTTC
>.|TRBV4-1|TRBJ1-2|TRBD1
CASRGTGNYGYTF
TGCGCCAGCAGAGGGACAGGGAACTATGGCTACACCTTC
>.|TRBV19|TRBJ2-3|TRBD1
CASSIIGGGPDTQYF
TGTGCCAGTAGTATCATAGGGGGCGGGCCAGATACGCAGTATTTT
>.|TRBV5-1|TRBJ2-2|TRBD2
CASSRRGGRGELFF
TGCGCCAGCAGCCGCCGGGGGGGCCGGGGAGAGCTGTTTTTT
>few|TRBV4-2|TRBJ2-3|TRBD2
CASRAGLAGTDTQYF
TGTGCCAGCAGGGCGGGACTAGCGGGGACAGATACGCAGTATTTT
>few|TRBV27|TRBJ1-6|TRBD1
CASGWTGANSPLHF
TGTGCCAGCGGATGGACAGGGGCCAATTCACCCCTCCACTTT
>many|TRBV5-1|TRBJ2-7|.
CASSNGPGYEQYF
TGCGCCAGCAGCAATGGGCCCGGCTACGAGCAGTACTTC
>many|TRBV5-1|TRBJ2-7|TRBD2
CASSLVGGRTYEQYF
TGCGCCAGCAGCTTGGTGGGAGGGCGGACCTACGAGCAGTACTTC
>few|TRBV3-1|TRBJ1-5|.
CASSQDVLQPQHF
TGTGCCAGCAGCCAAGATGTGCTCCAGCCCCAGCATTTT
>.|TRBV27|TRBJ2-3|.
CASTYLGTDTQYF
TGTGCCAGCACCTATCTAGGAACAGATACGCAGTATTTT
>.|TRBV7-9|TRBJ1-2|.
CASSPVYGYTF
TGTGCCAGCAGCCCTGTCTATGGCTACACCTTC
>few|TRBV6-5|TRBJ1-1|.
CASSYPTTGTLTLNTEAFF
TGTGCCAGCAGTTACCCTACAACAGGGACTTTAACGTTAAACACTGAAGCTTTCTTT
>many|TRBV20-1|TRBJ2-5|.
CSALSWGQETQYF
TGCAGTGCGCTCTCCTGGGGCCAAGAGACCCAGTACTTC
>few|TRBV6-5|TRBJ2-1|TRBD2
CASSYSAGGPTEQFF
TGTGCCAGCAGTTACTCGGCGGGGGGGCCTACTGAGCAGTTCTTC
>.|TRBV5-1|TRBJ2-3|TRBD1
CASRDGTGSTDTQYF
TGCGCCAGCAGGGACGGGACAGGTAGCACAGATACGCAGTATTTT
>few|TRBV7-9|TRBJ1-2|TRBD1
CASSSTGQGYYGYTF
TGTGCCAGCAGCTCGACGGGACAGGGGTACTATGGCTACACCTTC